These 11 T cell receptor beta chains were all obtained from the same sample, sequenced in a study of low-dose radiotherapy and immunotherapy resistance in tumors. Stated time point: before trial treatment. TRAV- and TRBV-specific primers primed first-strand cDNA, covering alpha and beta chains. Over about 19 PCR cycles, TCRs were amplified from a constant-region primer and V-primer adapter. TCRdb analysed the reads with MiXCR anew, one entry per CDR3 protein. Of 80,000 to 90,000 distinct CDR3 sequences in the sample, roughly a sixth were seen once. The sample consisted of PBMCs, taken before treatment. Receptors originate from a male donor with prostate cancer.

In this sample, this clonotype turned up many times. The V gene is TRBV19, the J gene TRBJ1-1; TRBD1 might be the D (5 bases). The CDR3 consists of 13 residues. The germline V gene has CDR1 LNHDA and CDR2 SQIVND (reference sequence). Trimming shortened V by 7 bases and J by 1 base, and 10 bases separated the two germline ends. The CDR3 sequence: CASIRRGNTEAFF. For the CDR3, the DNA is TGTGCCAGTATCCGGAGGGGGAACACTGAAGCTTTCTTT.

This clonotype was detected ten times or more. The chain employs TRBV10-2 and TRBJ2-3; 9 bases align to TRBD2. CDR3 size: 15 residues. In germline, CDR1 is WSHSY, CDR2 SAAADI. V dropped 4 bases and J dropped 7; count of bases not matched to a gene: 9. The CDR3 DNA sequence: TGCGCCAGCAGTGTAGATAGCGGGGGCACCAATACGCAGTATTTT. This codes for CASSVDSGGTNTQYF.

With regard to this clonotype: Since a far larger clone is one base different, this is likely a read error. The V call is TRBV6-6, the J call TRBJ2-1; TRBD1 or TRBD2 may be the D gene (5 bases each). Germline CDR1 MNHNY, CDR2 SVGAGI (reference sequence). The CDR3 loop spans 15 amino acids. The CDR3 is CVTKEGWGSYNEQFF. CDR3 nucleotide sequence: TGTGTCACCAAAGAGGGGTGGGGCTCCTACAATGAGCAGTTCTTC.

This clonotype was seen a few times. The rearrangement links TRBV2 to TRBJ1-2; the D is unclear. Deletions cut 6 bases from V and 6 bases from J, with 8 bases between. The CDR3 sequence is 11 residues long. Germline CDR1 SNHLY, CDR2 FYNNEI. CDR3 DNA: TGTGCCAGCAGCGTAACTAATGGCTACACCTTC. It encodes CASSVTNGYTF. The full variable domain, in which reference TRBV2 and TRBJ1-2 provide the parts outside the CDR3, is EPEVTQTPSHQVTQMGQEVILRCVPISNHLYFYWYRQILGQKVEFLVSFYNNEISEKSEIFDDQFSVERPDGSNFTLKIRSTKLEDSAMYFCASSVTNGYTFGSGTRLTVV.

This clonotype was detected ten times or more. The chain combines TRBV29-1 with TRBJ2-1, with 9 bases lining up with TRBD2. Germline-derived CDR1 and CDR2 are SQVTM and ANQGSEA. The CDR3 is made up of 14 amino acids. Unmatched junction bases numbered 9, after V lost 6 bases and J lost 6 bases. CDR3 coding DNA: TGCAGCGTGAAGATCCTAGCGGGGTTCAATGAGCAGTTCTTC. As protein: CSVKILAGFNEQFF.

Ten or more counts support this clonotype. The gene calls are TRBV3-1 and TRBJ2-1, with D possibly being TRBD1 (6 bases). The CDR3 contains 15 residues. V gave up 3 bases and J gave up 4 bases, with 13 bases separating them. Germline CDR1 and CDR2: LGHDT and YNNKEL (reference sequence). In DNA, the CDR3 is TGTGCCAGCAGCCATAAGACAGGCGTATACAATGAGCAGTTCTTC. It codes for CASSHKTGVYNEQFF.

This clonotype was detected many times. The CDR3 nucleotides read TGTGCCAGCAGCAAACCTACAGGGGTCGGGGAGCTGTTTTTT. Its translation: CASSKPTGVGELFF. The chain links TRBV25-1 to TRBJ2-2; TRBD1 matches 7 bases. This CDR3 has 14 residues. CDR1 and CDR2 (germline): MGHDK, SYGVNS. The trim removed 6 bases at V and 7 bases at J, leaving 8 bases unmatched.

This clonotype was found many times. The chain employs TRBV19 and TRBJ2-7, with D hard to call. Trimming left V 6 bases short and J 3 bases short, with 12 bases between. CDR1 is LNHDA, CDR2 SQIVND, per germline (reference sequence). The CDR3 runs 13 residues. The CDR3 spells CASSPENFYEQYF. The CDR3 nucleotides are TGTGCCAGTAGCCCCGAGAATTTCTACGAGCAGTACTTC.

This clonotype was recorded many times. At one of its ends the junction is not consistent with the germline gene, which may arise from a read error. The rearrangement uses TRBV5-1 and TRBJ1-2; D is uncertain. Germline CDR1 SGHRS, CDR2 YFSETQ. This CDR3 region has 13 residues. This CDR3 reads CASSLAQNYGYTF. Written as DNA, the CDR3 is TGTGCCAGCAGCTTAGCACAGAACTATGGCTACACCTTC.

This clonotype occurred many times. CDR3 residues: CASSSGGTYTEAFF. CDR3 coding DNA: TGCGCCAGCAGCTCGGGTGGCACTTACACTGAAGCTTTCTTT. V usage is TRBV5-1 and J usage is TRBJ1-1; D gene ambiguous. Between the trimmed V and J ends, which lost 3 bases and 3 bases, there was a span of 12 bases. Germline-derived CDR1 and CDR2 are SGHRS and YFSETQ. The CDR3 spans 14 residues.

This clonotype was observed at least ten times. DNA for the CDR3: TGTGCCAGCAGTGAAGGAGGGTTCGGGGAGCTGTTTTTT. It encodes CASSEGGFGELFF. This rearrangement joins TRBV6-2 or TRBV6-3 to TRBJ2-2, with D perhaps TRBD2 (6 bases). V was cut by 5 bases and J by 7 bases, with 11 bases left in between. Germline values: CDR1 MNHEY, CDR2 SVGEGT. CDR3 length: 13 residues.